These T cell receptor beta chains were read from a single sample in a study of tumor-infiltrating lymphocytes in primary liver carcinoma. MiXCR, run by TCRdb on the multiplex PCR reads, gives a single entry per CDR3 protein. Here the sample spans more than 150,000 distinct CDR3 sequences, about 60% being singletons. The sequenced material came from peripheral blood. All receptors derive from a man aged 40-50 years with primary liver carcinoma and hepatitis B virus infection. The CDR3 runs from the conserved cysteine through the conserved F or W. D genes are given only for firm matches. Clone size is given for some rows only: seen once, a few or many times, or a class if the clone is expanded.

D gene: .
clone size: .
J gene: TRBJ2-3
V gene: TRBV10-3
CDR3 DNA: TGTGTCATCAGTGAAAACGCAGTCACAGATACGCAGTATTTT
CDR3 protein: CVISENAVTDTQYF

D gene: .
clone size: .
J gene: TRBJ2-1
V gene: TRBV6-2/TRBV6-3
CDR3 DNA: TGTGCCAGCAGCCCCGCGAAGGGAAACCGTAATGAGCAGTTCTTC
CDR3 protein: CASSPAKGNRNEQFF

D gene: .
clone size: .
J gene: TRBJ2-7
V gene: TRBV2
CDR3 DNA: TGTGCCACCCACGGAGGGAACGAGCAGTACTTC
CDR3 protein: CATHGGNEQYF

D gene: TRBD2
clone size: once
J gene: TRBJ2-1
V gene: TRBV7-8
CDR3 DNA: TGTGCCAGCAGCCAATCGGGGAGGGCAGGAAACAATGAGCAGTTCTTC
CDR3 protein: CASSQSGRAGNNEQFF

D gene: TRBD1
clone size: many
J gene: TRBJ2-7
V gene: TRBV12-3/TRBV12-4
CDR3 DNA: TGTGCCAGCAGTTGGACAGGGGGGGACGAGCAGTACTTC
CDR3 protein: CASSWTGGDEQYF

D gene: .
clone size: .
J gene: TRBJ1-6
V gene: TRBV28
CDR3 DNA: TGTGCCACCAGGGAAGGTCAACCCCTCCACTTT
CDR3 protein: CATREGQPLHF

D gene: .
clone size: few
J gene: TRBJ2-3
V gene: TRBV7-9
CDR3 DNA: TGTGCCAGCAGTCAACCTAGCACAGATACGCAGTATTTT
CDR3 protein: CASSQPSTDTQYF

D gene: TRBD1
clone size: few
J gene: TRBJ2-5
V gene: TRBV30
CDR3 DNA: TGTGCCTGGAATGTTCCAGGGGGCCAAGAGACCCAGTACTTC
CDR3 protein: CAWNVPGGQETQYF

D gene: TRBD1
clone size: .
J gene: TRBJ2-4
V gene: TRBV6-5
CDR3 DNA: TGTGCCAGCAGTGGACAGGGCGACATTCAGTACTTC
CDR3 protein: CASSGQGDIQYF

D gene: .
clone size: .
J gene: TRBJ1-2
V gene: TRBV4-2
CDR3 DNA: TGTGCCAGCAGCCAAGATATTGGGCAGAACTGTGGCTACACCTTC
CDR3 protein: CASSQDIGQNCGYTF

D gene: .
clone size: once
J gene: TRBJ2-5
V gene: TRBV11-2
CDR3 DNA: TGTGCCAGCAGTCACCTCGGCGAGACCCAGTACTTC
CDR3 protein: CASSHLGETQYF

D gene: TRBD2
clone size: .
J gene: TRBJ2-3
V gene: TRBV12-5
CDR3 DNA: TGTGCTAGTGGTCCGGGACTAGCGACAGATACGCAGTATTTT
CDR3 protein: CASGPGLATDTQYF

D gene: TRBD1
clone size: .
J gene: TRBJ2-7
V gene: TRBV12-3/TRBV12-4
CDR3 DNA: TGTGCCAGCAACCTCACTACAGGGGGCTCCCACTCCTACGAGCAGTACTTC
CDR3 protein: CASNLTTGGSHSYEQYF

D gene: .
clone size: .
J gene: TRBJ2-7
V gene: TRBV14
CDR3 DNA: TGTGCCAGCAGCCAAGGTCAGCGGTACCCCTACGAGCAGTACTTC
CDR3 protein: CASSQGQRYPYEQYF

D gene: TRBD2
clone size: few
J gene: TRBJ2-7
V gene: TRBV28
CDR3 DNA: TGTGCCAGCACCCAGGTCGGGAGGGGCTACGAGCAGTACTTC
CDR3 protein: CASTQVGRGYEQYF

D gene: .
clone size: .
J gene: TRBJ2-1
V gene: TRBV5-5
CDR3 DNA: TGTGCCAGCAGCCCCGGGAGCTCCTACAATGAGCAGTTCTTC
CDR3 protein: CASSPGSSYNEQFF

D gene: .
clone size: many
J gene: TRBJ2-7
V gene: TRBV11-2
CDR3 DNA: TGTGCCAGCAGCGTTGGGACGTACAGCTCCTACGAGCAGTACTTC
CDR3 protein: CASSVGTYSSYEQYF

D gene: TRBD1
clone size: .
J gene: TRBJ2-2
V gene: TRBV6-2/TRBV6-3
CDR3 DNA: TGTGCCAGCAGTACCTACCGGGGACAGGGCGCGAACACCGGGGAGCTGTTTTTT
CDR3 protein: CASSTYRGQGANTGELFF

D gene: TRBD2
clone size: few
J gene: TRBJ2-1
V gene: TRBV19
CDR3 DNA: TGTGCCAGTAAACAACGAAGCGGGAGGGCCAATGAGCAGTTCTTC
CDR3 protein: CASKQRSGRANEQFF

D gene: .
clone size: .
J gene: TRBJ2-3
V gene: TRBV11-2
CDR3 DNA: TGTGCCAACAACCCAGCCTACTCCACAGATACGCAGGATTTT
CDR3 protein: CANNPAYSTDTQDF

D gene: TRBD1
clone size: .
J gene: TRBJ2-5
V gene: TRBV11-2
CDR3 DNA: TGTGCCAACAGCTCTGGACAGGGACAAGAGACCCGGTACTTC
CDR3 protein: CANSSGQGQETRYF

D gene: .
clone size: .
J gene: TRBJ2-7
V gene: TRBV11-2
CDR3 DNA: TGTGCCAGCAGCCTAACCGGCGGAGTCTACGGGCAGTACTTC
CDR3 protein: CASSLTGGVYGQYF

D gene: .
clone size: few
J gene: TRBJ2-6
V gene: TRBV30
CDR3 DNA: TGTGCCTGGAGTGATACCTCCTGGGCCAACGTCCTGACTTTC
CDR3 protein: CAWSDTSWANVLTF

D gene: TRBD1
clone size: .
J gene: TRBJ2-5
V gene: TRBV29-1
CDR3 DNA: TGCAGCGTCGAGGGGGCGCATGGGACCCAGTACTTC
CDR3 protein: CSVEGAHGTQYF

D gene: .
clone size: .
J gene: TRBJ2-7
V gene: TRBV4-2
CDR3 DNA: TGTACCAGCAGCCAAGGGGACGGTAGCGGCTACGAGCAGTACTTC
CDR3 protein: CTSSQGDGSGYEQYF

D gene: TRBD2
clone size: .
J gene: TRBJ2-1
V gene: TRBV29-1
CDR3 DNA: TGCAGCGTTGAAGTAGCGGGAGGCTACAATGAGCGGTTCTTC
CDR3 protein: CSVEVAGGYNERFF

D gene: .
clone size: .
J gene: TRBJ2-7
V gene: TRBV21-1
CDR3 DNA: TGTGCCAGCAGCAAAGGCGAGGGGTACGAGCAGTACTTC
CDR3 protein: CASSKGEGYEQYF

D gene: TRBD1
clone size: .
J gene: TRBJ1-6
V gene: TRBV12-3/TRBV12-4
CDR3 DNA: TGTGCCAGCAGCCTTACAGGGGCGGCCAATTCACCCCTCCAATTT
CDR3 protein: CASSLTGAANSPLQF

D gene: TRBD1
clone size: many
J gene: TRBJ2-3
V gene: TRBV11-2
CDR3 DNA: TGTGCCAGCAGCCCGGGGAGACTCACAGGGGCGCAAACAGATACGCAGTATTTT
CDR3 protein: CASSPGRLTGAQTDTQYF

D gene: TRBD2
clone size: .
J gene: TRBJ2-1
V gene: TRBV6-1
CDR3 DNA: TGTGCCAGCAGTGAAGATCCCCCCTCGGGCGGGAGGGTATACAATGAGCAGTTCTTC
CDR3 protein: CASSEDPPSGGRVYNEQFF

D gene: .
clone size: .
J gene: TRBJ1-5
V gene: TRBV4-1
CDR3 DNA: TGCGCCAGCAGCCCAACAGACCCTGGCGGTCAGGCCCAGCATTTT
CDR3 protein: CASSPTDPGGQAQHF

D gene: .
clone size: .
J gene: TRBJ2-1
V gene: TRBV5-6
CDR3 DNA: TGTGCCAGCAGCTTGGTGGACAGCGACAATGAGCAGTTCTTC
CDR3 protein: CASSLVDSDNEQFF

D gene: .
clone size: .
J gene: TRBJ2-7
V gene: TRBV11-2
CDR3 DNA: TGTGCCAGCAGCTTAATCGGGGACCTCGGTTACGAGCAGTACTTT
CDR3 protein: CASSLIGDLGYEQYF

D gene: TRBD1
clone size: few
J gene: TRBJ1-2
V gene: TRBV10-3
CDR3 DNA: TGTGCCATCAGGGGGGACAGTGTCGATGGCTACACCTTC
CDR3 protein: CAIRGDSVDGYTF

D gene: .
clone size: few
J gene: TRBJ1-6
V gene: TRBV7-9
CDR3 DNA: TGTGCCAGCAGCCCACAGAATAATTCACCCCTCCACTTT
CDR3 protein: CASSPQNNSPLHF

D gene: .
clone size: .
J gene: TRBJ2-1
V gene: TRBV12-3/TRBV12-4
CDR3 DNA: TGTGCCAGCAGTTCCCCAGGGCGAGGGGATGAGCAGTTCTTC
CDR3 protein: CASSSPGRGDEQFF

D gene: .
clone size: many
J gene: TRBJ1-1
V gene: TRBV29-1
CDR3 DNA: TGCAGCGCCTCATGGCGTCGGTTGAACACTGAAGCTTTCTTT
CDR3 protein: CSASWRRLNTEAFF

D gene: TRBD1
clone size: .
J gene: TRBJ2-1
V gene: TRBV28
CDR3 DNA: TGTACCAGCATCTCGGGACAGGGGGCCAATGAGCAATTCTTC
CDR3 protein: CTSISGQGANEQFF

D gene: .
clone size: .
J gene: TRBJ2-1
V gene: TRBV6-4
CDR3 DNA: TGTGCCAGCAGTGACACCAGGACTCTCCTAACGGTATATGAGCAGTTCTTC
CDR3 protein: CASSDTRTLLTVYEQFF

D gene: .
clone size: many
J gene: TRBJ1-2
V gene: TRBV11-2
CDR3 DNA: TGTGCCAGCAGCTTAGGGCGGGCACCCTATGGCTACACCTTC
CDR3 protein: CASSLGRAPYGYTF

D gene: .
clone size: .
J gene: TRBJ2-4
V gene: TRBV10-2
CDR3 DNA: TGCGCCAGCCGGACGGGCTCGGGGGACATTCAGTACTTC
CDR3 protein: CASRTGSGDIQYF

D gene: TRBD1
clone size: many
J gene: TRBJ2-3
V gene: TRBV11-2
CDR3 DNA: TGTGCCAGCAGCCCGGGGACAGGTGTCACAGATACGCAGTATTTT
CDR3 protein: CASSPGTGVTDTQYF

D gene: .
clone size: .
J gene: TRBJ2-5
V gene: TRBV2
CDR3 DNA: TGTGCCAGCACTAGGGGTATACAAGAGACCCAGTACTTC
CDR3 protein: CASTRGIQETQYF

D gene: TRBD2
clone size: .
J gene: TRBJ2-1
V gene: TRBV5-4
CDR3 DNA: TGTGCCAGCAGCTCCACCGGGACTAGCGACTTCAATGAGCAGTTCTTC
CDR3 protein: CASSSTGTSDFNEQFF